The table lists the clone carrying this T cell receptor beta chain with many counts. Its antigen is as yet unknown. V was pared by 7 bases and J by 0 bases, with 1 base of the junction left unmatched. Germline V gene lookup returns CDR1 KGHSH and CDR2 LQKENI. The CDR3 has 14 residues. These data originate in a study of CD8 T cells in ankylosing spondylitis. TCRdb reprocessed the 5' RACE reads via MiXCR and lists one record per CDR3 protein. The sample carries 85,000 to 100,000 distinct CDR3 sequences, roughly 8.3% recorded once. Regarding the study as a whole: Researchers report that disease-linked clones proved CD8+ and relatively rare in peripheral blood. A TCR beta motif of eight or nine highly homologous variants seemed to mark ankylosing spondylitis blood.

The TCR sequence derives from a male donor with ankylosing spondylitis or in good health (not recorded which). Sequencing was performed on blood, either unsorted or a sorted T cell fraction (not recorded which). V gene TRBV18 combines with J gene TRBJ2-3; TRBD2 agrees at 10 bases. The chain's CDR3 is CASLGLASTDTQYF. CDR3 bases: TGTGCCAGCTTGGGACTAGCGAGCACAGATACGCAGTATTTT.